Listed below are T cell receptor beta chains from one sample, sequenced in a study of T cell responses to AZD1222 COVID-19 vaccine. TCRdb's copy holds only in-frame clones and misses some; the assay was immunoSEQ multiplex PCR. The sample contains tens of thousands of clones, around 80% of which appear only once. This sample comprised peripheral blood, obtained on day 0 of AZD1222 vaccination. The origin of the receptors is an adult in good health. The CDR3 runs from the conserved cysteine through the conserved F or W.

J: TRBJ2-1
V: TRBV7-9
CDR3: CATRDRGNGYNEQFF

J: TRBJ2-5
V: TRBV7-2
CDR3: CASRGGSQETQYF

J: TRBJ2-7
V: TRBV5-5
CDR3: CASSPAGEQYF

J: TRBJ2-1
V: TRBV27
CDR3: CASSLRPTSGSYNEQFF

J: TRBJ1-3
V: TRBV7-6
CDR3: CASSLDAGHLGNTIYF

J: TRBJ1-4
V: TRBV11-2
CDR3: CASSLAPRSEKLFF

J: TRBJ2-3
V: TRBV7-9
CDR3: CASSYRWDREDTQYF

J: TRBJ1-3
V: TRBV5-8
CDR3: CASSLRQSSGNTIYF

J: TRBJ1-1
V: TRBV27
CDR3: CASSGVRGITEAFF

J: TRBJ2-3
V: TRBV5-4
CDR3: CASSAYPGIASTDTQYF

J: TRBJ2-3
V: TRBV9
CDR3: CASSNNGRRTSTDTQYF

J: TRBJ2-2
V: TRBV29-1
CDR3: CSAKLAGVETGELFF

J: TRBJ1-2
V: TRBV28
CDR3: CASSLSRQGRYGYTF

J: TRBJ1-6
V: TRBV6-5
CDR3: CASSQDSRINSPLHF

J: TRBJ1-6
V: TRBV6-1
CDR3: CASSDQFRGLRSPLHF

J: TRBJ1-2
V: TRBV28
CDR3: CASSFTAQYGYTF

J: TRBJ1-2
V: TRBV5-4
CDR3: CASSSQSSGVDGYTF

J: TRBJ1-2
V: TRBV9
CDR3: CASSVGEYYGYTF

J: TRBJ2-5
V: TRBV10-2
CDR3: CASTGTSGSHPGGTQYF

J: TRBJ2-1
V: TRBV27
CDR3: CASSTVGFLGARGGGNSYNEQFF

J: TRBJ1-4
V: TRBV7-7
CDR3: CASSPRGSGGKLFF

J: TRBJ1-4
V: TRBV5-5
CDR3: CASSLPSGLANEKLFF

J: TRBJ1-2
V: TRBV30
CDR3: CAWNFRDYGYTF

J: TRBJ1-1
V: TRBV12-3/TRBV12-4
CDR3: CASSLRVNTEAFF

J: TRBJ1-1
V: TRBV6-5
CDR3: CASSSTGRNTEAFF

J: TRBJ2-1
V: TRBV27
CDR3: CASSLKGTNEQFF

J: TRBJ1-5
V: TRBV25-1
CDR3: CASSEGAQPQHF

J: TRBJ1-5
V: TRBV2
CDR3: CASSSGSYQPQHF

J: TRBJ1-4
V: TRBV3-1/TRBV3-2
CDR3: CASSQGSKQGPNEKLFF

J: TRBJ1-3
V: TRBV5-4
CDR3: CASSQGQTFGNTIYF

J: TRBJ1-2
V: TRBV11-2
CDR3: CASSSFIGQGAGGYTF

J: TRBJ2-1
V: TRBV7-6
CDR3: CASSLETRGAPSSYNEQFF